This T cell receptor (beta chain) was observed in a study of CXCR3-negative and CXCR3-positive naive CD8 T cells. Study conclusions and caveats: Both naive subsets, CXCR3-negative and CXCR3-positive, displayed similar TRBV-TRBJ usage, unlike memory cells.

The CDR3 spans 14 residues. The germline V gene encodes CDR1 MGHRA and CDR2 YSYEKL. UMI-labeled TRB cDNA libraries were prepared by 5' RACE. TCRdb re-called the 5' RACE reads; every CDR3 protein appears as one record, without DNA. The sample spans some 130,000 distinct CDR3 sequences; the ten largest clones claim approximately 0.29%. CD45RO-CCR7+CD27+CD95- cells counted as naive CD8+ T cells. A note on this clonotype: Its antigen remains unknown.

The chain uses TRBV4-1 and TRBJ2-3. The origin of this receptor is a human donor in good health. Some clones in this sample may be carry-over from other donors' samples. Sample: naive CXCR3- CD8+ T cells from blood. Subset in this sample: CD45RO-CCR7+CD27+CD95- naive CD8+ T cells lacking CXCR3 (TNR3-). The CDR3 spells CASSHETRTDTQYF.